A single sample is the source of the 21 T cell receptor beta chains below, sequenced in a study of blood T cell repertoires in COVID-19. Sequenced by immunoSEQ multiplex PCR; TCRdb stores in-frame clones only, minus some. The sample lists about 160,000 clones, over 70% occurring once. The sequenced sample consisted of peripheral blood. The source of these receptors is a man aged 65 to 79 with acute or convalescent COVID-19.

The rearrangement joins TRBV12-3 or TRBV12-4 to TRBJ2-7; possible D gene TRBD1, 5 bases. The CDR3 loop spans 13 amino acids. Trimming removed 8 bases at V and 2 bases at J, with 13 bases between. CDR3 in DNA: TGTGCCAGCGGAGTGGCAGGGACCTACGAGCAGTACTTC. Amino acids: CASGVAGTYEQYF.

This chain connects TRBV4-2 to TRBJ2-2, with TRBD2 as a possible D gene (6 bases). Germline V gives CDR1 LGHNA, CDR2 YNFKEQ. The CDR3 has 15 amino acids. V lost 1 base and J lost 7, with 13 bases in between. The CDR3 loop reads CASSQAPGSGGELFF. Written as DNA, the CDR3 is TGTGCCAGCAGCCAAGCCCCCGGGAGTGGCGGGGAGCTGTTTTTT.

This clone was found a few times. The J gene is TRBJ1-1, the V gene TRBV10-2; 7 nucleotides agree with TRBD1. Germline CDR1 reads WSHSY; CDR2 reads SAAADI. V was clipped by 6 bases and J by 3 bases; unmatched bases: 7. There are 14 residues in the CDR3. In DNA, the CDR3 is TGCGCCAGCAGGAAGCAGGGGGGTCACACTGAAGCTTTCTTT. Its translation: CASRKQGGHTEAFF.

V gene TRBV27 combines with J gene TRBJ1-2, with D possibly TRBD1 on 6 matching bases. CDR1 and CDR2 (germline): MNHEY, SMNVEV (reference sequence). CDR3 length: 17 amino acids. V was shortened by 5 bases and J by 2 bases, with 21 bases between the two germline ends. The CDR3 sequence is CASSHRNRDTWNYGYTF. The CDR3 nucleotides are TGTGCCAGCAGTCATCGAAACCGGGACACTTGGAACTATGGCTACACCTTC.

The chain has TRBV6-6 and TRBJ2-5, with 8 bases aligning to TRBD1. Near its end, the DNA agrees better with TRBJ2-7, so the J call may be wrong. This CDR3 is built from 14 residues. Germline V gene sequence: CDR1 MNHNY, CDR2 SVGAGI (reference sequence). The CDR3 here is CASIRGGDRGEQYF. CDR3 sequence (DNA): TGTGCCAGCATCCGAGGGGGAGACAGGGGCGAGCAGTACTTC.

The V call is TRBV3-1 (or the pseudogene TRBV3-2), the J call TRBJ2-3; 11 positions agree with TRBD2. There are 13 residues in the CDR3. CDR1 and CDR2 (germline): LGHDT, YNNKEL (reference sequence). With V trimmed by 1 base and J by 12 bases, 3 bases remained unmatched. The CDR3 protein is CASSQALAGGQYF. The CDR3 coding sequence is TGTGCCAGCAGCCAAGCCCTAGCGGGGGGTCAGTATTTT.

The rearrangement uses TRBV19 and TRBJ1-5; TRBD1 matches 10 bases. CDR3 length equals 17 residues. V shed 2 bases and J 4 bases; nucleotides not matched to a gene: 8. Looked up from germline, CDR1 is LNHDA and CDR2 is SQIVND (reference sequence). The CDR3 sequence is CASSIIRGQGINQPQHF. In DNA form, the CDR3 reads TGTGCCAGTAGTATAATAAGGGGACAGGGGATAAATCAGCCCCAGCATTTT.

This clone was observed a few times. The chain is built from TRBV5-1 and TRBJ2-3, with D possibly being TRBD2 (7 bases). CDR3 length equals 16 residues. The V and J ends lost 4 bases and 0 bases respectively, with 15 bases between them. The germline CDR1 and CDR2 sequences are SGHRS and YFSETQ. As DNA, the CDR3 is TGCGCCAGCAGCGGGGGGGCTAGCGCTAGCACAGATACGCAGTATTTT. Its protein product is CASSGGASASTDTQYF.

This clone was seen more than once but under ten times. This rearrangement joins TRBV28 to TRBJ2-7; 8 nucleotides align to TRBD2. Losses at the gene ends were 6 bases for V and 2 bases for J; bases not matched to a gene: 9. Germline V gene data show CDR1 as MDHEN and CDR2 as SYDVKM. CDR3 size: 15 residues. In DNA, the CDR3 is TGTGCCAGCAGCTCTACGGCGGGAGGCGCCTACGAGCAGTACTTC. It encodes CASSSTAGGAYEQYF.

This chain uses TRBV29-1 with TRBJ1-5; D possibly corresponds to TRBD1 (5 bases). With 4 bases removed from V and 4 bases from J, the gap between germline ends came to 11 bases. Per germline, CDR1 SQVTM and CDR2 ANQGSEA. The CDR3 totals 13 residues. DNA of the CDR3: TGCAGCGTTGCCGACAGACCTAATCAGCCCCAGCATTTT. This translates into CSVADRPNQPQHF.

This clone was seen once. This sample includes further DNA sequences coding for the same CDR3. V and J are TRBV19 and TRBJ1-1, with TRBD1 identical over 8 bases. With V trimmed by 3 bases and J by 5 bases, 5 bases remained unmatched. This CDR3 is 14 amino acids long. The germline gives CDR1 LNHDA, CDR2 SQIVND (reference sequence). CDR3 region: CASSIQGARTEAFF. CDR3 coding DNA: TGTGCCAGTAGTATTCAGGGGGCGCGAACTGAAGCTTTCTTT.

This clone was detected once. The CDR3 is CASSTGTSHTYF. CDR3 nucleotide sequence: TGTGCCAGCAGTACGGGAACTTCCCATACTTACTTC. J is TRBJ2-7 and V is TRBV6-5; the D gene is possibly TRBD2 (5 bases). Between the trimmed V and J ends, which lost 5 bases and 13 bases, there was a span of 18 bases. CDR3 length: 12 residues. Germline V gene lookup returns CDR1 MNHEY and CDR2 SVGAGI.

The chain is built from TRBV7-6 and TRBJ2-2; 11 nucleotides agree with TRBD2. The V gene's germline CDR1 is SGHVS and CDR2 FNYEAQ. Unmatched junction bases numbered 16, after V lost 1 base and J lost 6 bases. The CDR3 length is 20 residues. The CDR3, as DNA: TGTGCCAGCAGCTTAGAGTCCGCCCTCACTAGCGGGAGAGTTTCCGGGGAGCTGTTTTTT. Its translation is CASSLESALTSGRVSGELFF.

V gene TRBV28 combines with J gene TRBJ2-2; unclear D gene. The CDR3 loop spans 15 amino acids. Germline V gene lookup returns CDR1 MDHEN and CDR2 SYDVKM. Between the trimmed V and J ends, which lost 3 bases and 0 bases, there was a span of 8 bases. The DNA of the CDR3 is TGTGCCAGCAGTTTTGGAGATGCGAACACCGGGGAGCTGTTTTTT. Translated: CASSFGDANTGELFF.

The CDR3 nucleotides are TGTGCCAGCAGCGCCCGTACTAGTCCTAGCTCCTACAATGAGCAGTTCTTC. This codes for CASSARTSPSSYNEQFF. This chain connects TRBV9 to TRBJ2-1; D possibly corresponds to TRBD2 (5 bases). The V gene lost 3 bases and the J gene lost 0 bases, with 16 bases spanning the gap. Germline-derived CDR1 and CDR2 are SGDLS and YYNGEE. The CDR3 is 17 residues long.

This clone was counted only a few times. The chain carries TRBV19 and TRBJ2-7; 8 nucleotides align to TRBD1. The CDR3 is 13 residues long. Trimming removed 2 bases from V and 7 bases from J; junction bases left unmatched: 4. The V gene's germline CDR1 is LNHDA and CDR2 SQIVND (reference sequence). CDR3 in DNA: TGTGCCAGTAGTATAATGACAGGGGTTGAGCAGTACTTC. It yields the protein CASSIMTGVEQYF.

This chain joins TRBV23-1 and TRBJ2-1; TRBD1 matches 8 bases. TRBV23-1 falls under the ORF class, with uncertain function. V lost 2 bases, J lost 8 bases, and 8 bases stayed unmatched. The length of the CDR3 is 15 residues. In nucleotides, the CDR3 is TGCGCCAGCAGTCAAAGGCCCAGGGGGCGGGATGAGCAGTTCTTC. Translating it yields CASSQRPRGRDEQFF.

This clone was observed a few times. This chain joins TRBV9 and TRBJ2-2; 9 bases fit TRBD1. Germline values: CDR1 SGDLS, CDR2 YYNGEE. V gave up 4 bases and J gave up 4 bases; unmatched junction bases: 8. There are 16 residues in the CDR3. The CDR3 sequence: CASSSGTGGRTGELFF. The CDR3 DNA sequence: TGTGCCAGCAGCTCCGGTACAGGGGGCCGCACCGGGGAGCTGTTTTTT.

For the CDR3, the DNA is TGTGCCAGCATCCCGACTAGAGAAGAGACCCAGTACTTC. The encoded protein is CASIPTREETQYF. The chain couples TRBV6-2 or TRBV6-3 to TRBJ2-5; the D gene is possibly TRBD2 (6 bases). This CDR3 is built from 13 residues. V dropped 7 bases and J dropped 3 bases, with 12 bases sitting between them. Germline lookup yields CDR1 MNHEY and CDR2 SVGEGT.

CDR3 in amino acids: CATSVYGQETNYGYTF. The CDR3 region has the DNA TGTGCCACCAGCGTATACGGACAGGAGACTAACTATGGCTACACCTTC. The V call is TRBV15, the J call TRBJ1-2; 7 positions match TRBD1. Germline V gene data show CDR1 as LNHNV and CDR2 as YYDKDF (reference sequence). This CDR3 comprises 16 residues. V dropped 5 bases and J dropped 0; count of bases not matched to a gene: 9.

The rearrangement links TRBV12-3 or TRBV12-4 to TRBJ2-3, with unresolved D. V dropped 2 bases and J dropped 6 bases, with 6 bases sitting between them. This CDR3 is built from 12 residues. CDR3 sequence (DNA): TGTGCCAGCAGTTTACATCGGGATACGCAGTATTTT. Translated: CASSLHRDTQYF.